Following are 29 T cell receptor beta chains from one sample sequenced in a study of T cells in Graves' hyperthyroidism and ophthalmopathy. From RNA transcripts, TCR beta CDR3 regions were amplified. The TCR CDR3 first-round RT-PCR relied on the HTBI primer set. One entry per CDR3 protein, called by TCRdb with MiXCR from the multiplex PCR reads. The data hold approximately 480,000 distinct CDR3 sequences, with less than 25% observed a single time. Sequencing used blood. The receptors come from a young man with Graves' hyperthyroidism.

This clonotype was observed a handful of times. The V gene is TRBV30, the J gene TRBJ1-5; TRBD1 might be the D (5 bases). The CDR3 consists of 13 residues. Germline V lookup: CDR1 GTSNPN, CDR2 SVGIG (reference sequence). Trimming pared 5 bases from V and 4 bases from J, leaving 12 bases between. The CDR3 region is CAWGNGGNQPQHF. The CDR3 DNA sequence: TGTGCCTGGGGTAATGGGGGGAATCAGCCCCAGCATTTT.

This clonotype showed up many times. The chain is built from TRBV12-3 or TRBV12-4 and TRBJ2-7; D gene ambiguous. This CDR3 spans 12 amino acids. Trimming removed 6 bases at V and 0 bases at J, with 6 bases between. CDR3 sequence reads: CASRGFSYEQYF. DNA for the CDR3: TGTGCCAGCAGGGGGTTCTCCTACGAGCAGTACTTC.

This clonotype was detected ten times or more. J is TRBJ1-2 and V is TRBV6-2 or TRBV6-3; D is ambiguous. Germline CDR1 reads MNHEY; CDR2 reads SVGEGT. V lost 5 bases, J lost 8 bases, and 12 bases lay in between. The CDR3 has 12 residues. The CDR3, as DNA: TGTGCCAGCAGTCCCGCGTATGGGGGCTACACCTTC. Its translation: CASSPAYGGYTF.

On this clonotype: A much more abundant neighbour one base away suggests this may be a read error. J is TRBJ1-1 and V is TRBV6-1; D gene unclear. Looked up from germline, CDR1 is MNHNS and CDR2 is SASEGT. The CDR3 is 15 amino acids. CDR3 DNA sequence: TGTGCCAGCAGCCAAAGGGCCTCTGGAGGGTCTGAAACTTTCTTT. Translation gives CASSQRASGGSETFF.

This clonotype was picked up many times. The chain recombines TRBV6-1 with TRBJ2-5; 7 nucleotides align to TRBD2. Germline V gene sequence: CDR1 MNHNS, CDR2 SASEGT. After removal of 3 bases from V and 1 base from J, the junction contained 2 bases not matched to a gene. The CDR3 is 14 residues long. CDR3 residues: CASSDTGGQETQYF. The CDR3 region has the DNA TGTGCCAGCAGTGATACGGGGGGCCAAGAGACCCAGTACTTC.

This clonotype was recorded at least ten times. The CDR3 is CASRLEGYSNQPQHF. In nucleotides, the CDR3 is TGTGCCAGCAGACTCGAAGGCTATAGCAATCAGCCCCAGCATTTT. This chain links TRBV12-3 or TRBV12-4 with TRBJ1-5; unclear D gene. The CDR3 is made up of 15 amino acids. Trimming shortened V by 6 bases and J by 0 bases, and 12 bases separated the two germline ends.

This clonotype has a count of ten or more. The rearrangement joins TRBV12-3 or TRBV12-4 to TRBJ1-5; 7 bases fit TRBD1. With V trimmed by 6 bases and J by 0 bases, 14 bases remained unmatched. This CDR3 comprises 18 residues. The CDR3 nucleotides read TGTGCCAGCAGCCCCAGGGGGATGGCGTTATATAGCAATCAGCCCCAGCATTTT. Its translation is CASSPRGMALYSNQPQHF.

This sequence joins TRBV6-1 and TRBJ1-3; TRBD1 agrees at 7 bases. Per the germline V gene, CDR1 is MNHNS and CDR2 is SASEGT. V shed 5 bases and J 3 bases; nucleotides not matched to a gene: 4. This CDR3 region has 14 residues. The CDR3 protein is CASSIGDSGNTIYF. The CDR3 region has the DNA TGTGCCAGCAGTATAGGGGACAGTGGAAACACCATATATTTT.

V is TRBV6-5 and J is TRBJ2-5, with 7 bases lining up with TRBD2. The CDR3 length is 15 residues. The V segment lost 0 bases and the J segment 4 bases; nucleotides outside the gene matches: 5. The germline V gene has CDR1 MNHEY and CDR2 SVGAGI. For the CDR3, the DNA is TGTGCCAGCAGTTACTCGAGGGTAGCGGGAGAGACCCAGTACTTC. This sequence encodes CASSYSRVAGETQYF.

This clonotype was picked up a small number of times. The V gene is TRBV7-9, the J gene TRBJ1-2; TRBD1 matches 9 bases. The CDR3 runs 15 residues. CDR1 and CDR2 from the germline V gene are SEHNR and FQNEAQ (reference sequence). V shed 3 bases and J 4 bases; nucleotides not matched to a gene: 6. CDR3 DNA sequence: TGTGCCAGCAGCTTGGGACAGGGAGACGCCTATGGCTACACCTTC. Protein: CASSLGQGDAYGYTF.

The table lists this clonotype with many counts. CDR3 sequence (DNA): TGTGCCACGGGGGGGATCTACGAGCAGTACTTC. This encodes CATGGIYEQYF. The rearrangement uses TRBV7-9 and TRBJ2-7, with 8 bases matching TRBD2. V was clipped by 10 bases and J by 3 bases; unmatched bases: 2. The CDR3 runs to 11 residues. From germline, CDR1 is SEHNR and CDR2 FQNEAQ (reference sequence).

This clonotype has ten or more counts. The J gene is TRBJ2-5, the V gene TRBV10-3; no reliable D call. Trimming removed 0 bases from V and 4 bases from J, with 15 bases in between. Looked up from germline, CDR1 is ENHRY and CDR2 is SYGVKD. The CDR3 has 16 residues. The CDR3 nucleotides read TGTGCCATCAGTGAGTCGGCAGATCCGCCCGGAGAGACCCAGTACTTC. It encodes CAISESADPPGETQYF.

This clonotype was seen ten or more times. V is TRBV12-3 or TRBV12-4 and J is TRBJ2-7; D gene uncertain. V was clipped by 3 bases and J by 5 bases, with 17 bases between them. The CDR3 runs 15 residues. CDR3 sequence reads: CASSFPGSPVHEQYF. CDR3 coding DNA: TGTGCCAGCAGTTTTCCCGGGTCCCCGGTCCACGAGCAGTACTTC.

The sample holds a few counts of this clonotype. The V gene is TRBV5-6, the J gene TRBJ2-2; maybe TRBD2 (5 bases). V was pared by 4 bases and J by 0 bases, with 13 bases between. The germline V gene has CDR1 SGHDT and CDR2 YYEEEE. This CDR3 comprises 16 residues. The CDR3 sequence: CASSLEGGPNTGELFF. CDR3 nucleotide sequence: TGTGCCAGCAGCCTCGAAGGCGGGCCGAACACCGGGGAGCTGTTTTTT.

This clonotype came up many times. This chain links TRBV28 with TRBJ1-2; 7 bases map to TRBD1. Germline CDR1 and CDR2: MDHEN and SYDVKM. The junction had 7 bases not matched to a gene; V was cut back by 10 bases and J by 2 bases. This CDR3 is built from 13 residues. In DNA form, the CDR3 reads TGTGCCACCACTGACAGGGTAAACTATGGCTACACCTTC. The encoded protein is CATTDRVNYGYTF.

This clonotype was counted many times. This chain connects TRBV7-8 to TRBJ2-7; possible D gene TRBD1, 5 bases. The germline V and J ends were trimmed by 10 bases and 3 bases, with 22 bases remaining between them. The CDR3 is 15 residues long. The germline CDR1 and CDR2 sequences are SGHVS and FQNEAQ. The DNA of the CDR3 is TGTGCCACCCGAAACAGGAATTCGGCGAACTACGAGCAGTACTTC. Translated: CATRNRNSANYEQYF.

The table lists this clonotype with many counts. The gene calls are TRBV7-8 and TRBJ2-2; D is ambiguous. The CDR3 runs 13 residues. Trimming removed 0 bases at V and 8 bases at J, with 7 bases between. Germline assignment: CDR1 SGHVS and CDR2 FQNEAQ. CDR3: CASSLAWRGELFF. The CDR3 DNA sequence: TGTGCCAGCAGCTTAGCCTGGCGGGGGGAGCTGTTTTTT.

This clonotype was found once. The CDR3 protein is CASGEGQADGYTF. DNA for the CDR3: TGTGCCAGCGGGGAGGGACAAGCAGATGGCTACACCTTC. V is TRBV2 and J is TRBJ1-2; D may be TRBD1 (6 bases). V lost 8 bases to trimming and J lost 6 bases, with 16 bases between them. The CDR3 covers 13 residues. The germline V gene has CDR1 SNHLY and CDR2 FYNNEI.

This clonotype was detected ten times or more. The chain employs TRBV20-1 and TRBJ2-7; tentative D call: TRBD1 (5 bases). The CDR3 has 14 amino acids. Germline V gene sequence: CDR1 DFQATT, CDR2 SNEGSKA (reference sequence). V gave up 4 bases and J gave up 2 bases, with 15 bases separating them. The CDR3 is CSAIRQPLAYEQYF. The DNA of the CDR3 is TGCAGTGCTATCAGACAGCCTCTAGCCTACGAGCAGTACTTC.

The chain employs TRBV30 and TRBJ2-7; TRBD1 agrees at 10 bases. V was clipped by 2 bases and J by 5 bases; unmatched bases: 9. The germline V gene encodes CDR1 GTSNPN and CDR2 SVGIG (reference sequence). The CDR3 is 15 amino acids. DNA for the CDR3: TGTGCCTGGAGTCCGGGACAGGGGATTCTTAACGAGCAGTACTTC. Amino acid sequence: CAWSPGQGILNEQYF.

This clonotype was counted only a few times. The rearrangement links TRBV9 to TRBJ2-7; tentatively, D is TRBD1 or TRBD2 (6 bases each). The CDR3 consists of 15 residues. Germline CDR1 reads SGDLS; CDR2 reads YYNGEE. V lost 0 bases and J 4 bases, leaving 14 bases between the germline ends. The CDR3 spells CASSVGGAEIYEQYF. In DNA, the CDR3 is TGTGCCAGCAGCGTAGGGGGGGCGGAAATTTACGAGCAGTACTTC.

The sample holds many counts of this clonotype. J is TRBJ2-7 and V is TRBV6-1; the D gene is possibly TRBD1 (5 bases). Germline CDR1 is MNHNS and CDR2 is SASEGT. The CDR3 contains 14 residues. The germline V and J ends were trimmed by 3 bases and 1 base, with 10 bases remaining between them. The CDR3 DNA is TGTGCCAGCAGTGACAGGGCAGCGTCCTACGAGCAGTACTTC. This codes for CASSDRAASYEQYF.

A single count supports this clonotype. The gene calls are TRBV12-3 or TRBV12-4 and TRBJ2-7; TRBD2 agrees at 8 bases. The CDR3 covers 14 residues. V trimming: 7 bases; J trimming: 2 bases; junction bases outside the gene matches: 7. The CDR3 reads CASTPGLGAYEQYF. The CDR3 DNA reads TGTGCCAGCACCCCGGGACTAGGGGCCTACGAGCAGTACTTC.

The chain uses TRBV4-1 and TRBJ1-2, with 8 bases identical to TRBD1. J lost 8 bases, V lost 3 bases, and 11 bases had no gene match. The CDR3 is 15 residues long. Germline V CDR1 and CDR2: MGHRA, YSYEKL. The chain's CDR3 is CASSHLTTGGGGYTF. In DNA form, the CDR3 reads TGCGCCAGCAGCCATCTCACCACAGGGGGGGGCGGCTACACCTTC.

This clonotype was observed many times. The rearrangement links TRBV6-1 to TRBJ2-4; perhaps D is TRBD1 or TRBD2 (5 bases each). Per germline, CDR1 MNHNS and CDR2 SASEGT. Trimming stripped 9 bases from V and 1 base from J, with 10 bases between. CDR3 size: 13 residues. The CDR3 here is CASIWGAKNIQYF. The CDR3 DNA reads TGTGCCAGTATTTGGGGGGCCAAAAACATTCAGTACTTC.

The chain employs TRBV29-1 and TRBJ1-1, with 8 positions matching TRBD1. There are 14 residues in the CDR3. The junction had 8 bases not matched to a gene; V was cut back by 4 bases and J by 4 bases. CDR1 is SQVTM, CDR2 ANQGSEA, per germline. CDR3 sequence: CSVVSGGLGTEAFF. CDR3 DNA: TGCAGCGTTGTATCAGGGGGCTTGGGCACTGAAGCTTTCTTT.

The table lists this clonotype with many counts. The rearrangement links TRBV15 to TRBJ1-1; no clear D gene. V shed 0 bases and J shed 4 bases, with 12 bases lying between them. The CDR3 length is 15 residues. Germline CDR1 is LNHNV and CDR2 is YYDKDF (reference sequence). CDR3: CATSREDRAPTEAFF. The CDR3 region has the DNA TGTGCCACCAGCAGAGAAGATAGGGCACCCACTGAAGCTTTCTTT.

V gene TRBV20-1 combines with J gene TRBJ2-7, with a possible D match to TRBD1 (5 bases). Trimming removed 0 bases at V and 2 bases at J, with 5 bases between. Germline lookup yields CDR1 DFQATT and CDR2 SNEGSKA (reference sequence). The CDR3 consists of 12 residues. The CDR3 sequence: CSARETAYEQYF. The CDR3 DNA reads TGCAGTGCTAGAGAGACAGCCTACGAGCAGTACTTC.

In its sample, this clonotype was seen many times. The chain employs TRBV19 and TRBJ2-2; 9 bases line up with TRBD1. The V segment lost 8 bases and the J segment 3 bases; nucleotides outside the gene matches: 7. The CDR3 is made up of 15 amino acids. In germline, CDR1 is LNHDA, CDR2 SQIVND (reference sequence). The chain's CDR3 is CASWGTGSYTGELFF. Here the CDR3 DNA reads TGTGCCAGTTGGGGGACAGGGTCTTACACCGGGGAGCTGTTTTTT. Combining the CDR3 with reference TRBV19 and TRBJ2-2 gives the whole variable domain DGGITQSPKYLFRKEGQNVTLSCEQNLNHDAMYWYRQDPGQGLRLIYYSQIVNDFQKGDIAEGYSVSREKKESFPLTVTSAQKNPTAFYLCASWGTGSYTGELFFGEGSRLTVL.